This note documents a single T cell receptor beta chain sequence. Its antigen is not known. Relative to the germline gene, one junction end is altered; a read error may explain this. The CDR3 has 17 amino acids. Germline V gives CDR1 LGHNA, CDR2 YSLEER. These data come from a study of T cells in Graves' hyperthyroidism and ophthalmopathy. Findings of the study overall: Most thyroid-expanded clonotypes above 0.001 were also found in blood.

Amplification of TCR beta CDR3 regions used RNA as the template. TCR CDR3 underwent first-round RT-PCR with the HTBI primer set. TCRdb processed the multiplex PCR reads anew with MiXCR; each CDR3 protein has one entry. The sample shows fewer than 550,000 distinct CDR3 sequences, approximately 24% of them seen only once. Cells are PBMCs isolated from approximately 9.2 ml of fresh blood. The sequenced sample was blood. This sequence joins TRBV4-3 and TRBJ2-2, with TRBD2 as a possible D gene (7 bases). This receptor was taken from a woman between 25 and 40 years old with Graves' ophthalmopathy. DNA of the CDR3: TGCGCCAGCAGCCAAGATAACTTGGGGGGGGACACCGGGGAGCCGTTTTTT. Amino acid sequence: CASSQDNLGGDTGEPFF.